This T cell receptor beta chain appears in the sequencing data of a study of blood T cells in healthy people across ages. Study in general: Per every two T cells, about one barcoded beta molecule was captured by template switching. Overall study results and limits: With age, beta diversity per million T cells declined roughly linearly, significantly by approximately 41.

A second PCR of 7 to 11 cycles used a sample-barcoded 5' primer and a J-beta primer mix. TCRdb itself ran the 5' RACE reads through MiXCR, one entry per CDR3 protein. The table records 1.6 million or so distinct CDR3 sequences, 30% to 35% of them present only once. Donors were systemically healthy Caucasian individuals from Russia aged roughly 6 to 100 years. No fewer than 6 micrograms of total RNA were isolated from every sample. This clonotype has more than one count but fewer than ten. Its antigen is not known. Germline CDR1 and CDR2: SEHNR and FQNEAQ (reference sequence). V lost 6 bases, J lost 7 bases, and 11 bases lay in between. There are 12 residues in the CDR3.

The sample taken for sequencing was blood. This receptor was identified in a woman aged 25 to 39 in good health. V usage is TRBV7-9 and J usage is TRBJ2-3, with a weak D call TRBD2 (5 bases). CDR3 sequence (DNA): TGTGCCAGCAGTTCCGGACTTAATACGCAGTATTTT. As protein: CASSSGLNTQYF.